A single sample is the source of the 2 T cell receptor beta chains below, sequenced in a study of CD8+CD57+ T cells in acquired aplastic anemia. TCR beta VDJ and CDR3 profiles were obtained from a genomic DNA template. TCRdb called the reads again in MiXCR, with one record for every CDR3 protein. The sample has approximately 50,000 distinct CDR3 sequences, around 72% seen once; the top ten hold around a third. The specimen sequenced was sorted CD4+, CD8+, or CD8+CD57+ T cells (not recorded which) from PBMCs. Receptors were obtained from a human donor in good health, serving as a control.

The V call is TRBV11-2, the J call TRBJ2-7; 9 bases line up with TRBD1. V lost 2 bases, J lost 2 bases, and 4 bases stayed unmatched. CDR1 and CDR2 (germline): SGHAT, FQNNGV. The CDR3 is 15 amino acids. The CDR3 coding sequence is TGTGCCAGCAGCTTAACAGGACAGGGGACCTACGAGCAGTACTTC. This codes for CASSLTGQGTYEQYF.

The V gene is TRBV25-1, the J gene TRBJ1-2; no definite D call. The CDR3 runs 15 residues. CDR1 and CDR2 (germline): MGHDK, SYGVNS. The V end lost 7 bases, the J end lost 3 bases, and 18 bases lay between the germline ends. This chain's CDR3 is CASIPAGGGDYGYTF. As DNA, the CDR3 is TGTGCCAGCATCCCGGCAGGAGGTGGGGACTATGGCTACACCTTC.